Presented here are 32 T cell receptor beta chains from one specimen sequenced in a study of OX40 agonist ivuxolimab in advanced cancers. Libraries were prepared by immunoSEQ multiplex PCR; TCRdb keeps only in-frame clonotypes and omits some of them. This repertoire shows 35,000 to 40,000 clones, 85% found once; its top ten account for roughly 39%. Here the sequenced sample was CD4+ or CD8+ T cells sorted from blood, taken in a trial of the OX40 agonist ivuxolimab. Receptor source: an adult with an advanced solid tumor such as melanoma, head and neck, liver or kidney cancer.

The chain links TRBV19 to TRBJ2-2; 10 bases align to TRBD2. Unmatched junction bases numbered 5, after V lost 6 bases and J lost 4 bases. The V gene's germline CDR1 is LNHDA and CDR2 SQIVND (reference sequence). This CDR3 has 15 amino acids. This CDR3 is CASRDSGGITGELFF. In DNA, the CDR3 is TGTGCCAGTAGAGATAGCGGGGGGATCACCGGGGAGCTGTTTTTT.

The rearrangement links TRBV4-1 to TRBJ2-5, with 9 nucleotides matching TRBD2. J lost 5 bases, V lost 1 base, and 2 bases had no gene match. The CDR3 length is 14 residues. Germline CDR1 reads MGHRA; CDR2 reads YSYEKL. Here the CDR3 DNA reads TGCGCCAGCAGCCAAGCTAGCGGGGTGGAGACCCAGTACTTC. Translating it yields CASSQASGVETQYF.

The table lists this clone with a count of one. The chain combines TRBV5-4 with TRBJ1-1; tentative D call: TRBD1 (6 bases). In germline, CDR1 is SGHNT, CDR2 YYREEE (reference sequence). This CDR3 is built from 15 residues. Deletions cut 4 bases from V and 0 bases from J, with 13 bases between. The CDR3 DNA reads TGTGCCAGCAGCGGAGCAGGGGCCATGAACACTGAAGCTTTCTTT. Encoded protein: CASSGAGAMNTEAFF.

J is TRBJ2-7 and V is TRBV9; 13 bases fit TRBD2. The germline V gene has CDR1 SGDLS and CDR2 YYNGEE. The CDR3 sequence is 17 residues long. Trimming removed 4 bases from V and 2 bases from J; junction bases left unmatched: 9. The CDR3 loop reads CASSLRPTSGGAYEQYF. CDR3 sequence (DNA): TGTGCCAGCAGCCTCCGACCAACTAGCGGGGGGGCCTACGAGCAGTACTTC.

V is TRBV5-1 and J is TRBJ2-5; perhaps TRBD2 as D (5 bases). The CDR3 loop spans 14 amino acids. Trimming removed 2 bases at V and 3 bases at J, with 11 bases between. The germline gives CDR1 SGHRS, CDR2 YFSETQ. The CDR3 region is CASSLGRGEETQYF. CDR3 nucleotide sequence: TGCGCCAGCAGCTTAGGACGGGGTGAAGAGACCCAGTACTTC.

The chain is built from TRBV7-3 and TRBJ2-3, with 8 bases aligning to TRBD2. The germline V gene encodes CDR1 SGHTA and CDR2 FQGTGA. This CDR3 has 18 amino acids. V lost 3 bases, J lost 2 bases, and 13 bases stayed unmatched. The CDR3 here is CASSLGVGAGGPTDTQYF. CDR3 nucleotides: TGTGCCAGCAGCTTGGGTGTCGGGGCGGGAGGCCCCACAGATACGCAGTATTTT.

The rearrangement uses TRBV5-4 and TRBJ1-2; 7 nucleotides align to TRBD1. The CDR3 is made up of 15 amino acids. V shed 2 bases, J shed 3 bases, and the junction held 7 bases outside the gene matches. The germline V gene encodes CDR1 SGHNT and CDR2 YYREEE (reference sequence). The CDR3 here is CASSFTGATDYGYTF. Here the CDR3 DNA reads TGTGCCAGCAGCTTCACAGGGGCTACCGACTATGGCTACACCTTC.

The chain combines TRBV29-1 with TRBJ2-7, with D possibly being TRBD2 (6 bases). The CDR3 has 12 residues. Between the trimmed V and J ends, which lost 4 bases and 1 base, there was a span of 8 bases. Germline CDR1 and CDR2: SQVTM and ANQGSEA. DNA for the CDR3: TGCAGCGTTGCCGCGGGGTCCTACGAGCAGTACTTC. This sequence encodes CSVAAGSYEQYF.

The chain combines TRBV13 with TRBJ2-1; D may be TRBD1 (6 bases). Germline values: CDR1 PRHDT, CDR2 FYEKMQ (reference sequence). This CDR3 has 13 residues. Trimming removed 6 bases at V and 6 bases at J, with 12 bases between. The CDR3 DNA reads TGTGCCAGCAGTGTACAGGGCGGCAATGAGCAGTTCTTC. Amino acid sequence: CASSVQGGNEQFF.

J is TRBJ2-1 and V is TRBV5-4; TRBD2 matches at 11 bases. CDR3 size: 16 residues. Germline trimming cut 0 bases from V and 6 bases from J; bases unmatched to any gene: 5. Germline values: CDR1 SGHNT, CDR2 YYREEE (reference sequence). The CDR3 region is CASSLGLAGFSNEQFF. In DNA, the CDR3 is TGTGCCAGCAGCTTGGGACTAGCGGGATTTTCCAATGAGCAGTTCTTC.

The J gene is TRBJ2-7, the V gene TRBV11-2; D uncertain. Germline V gene sequence: CDR1 SGHAT, CDR2 FQNNGV. The CDR3 is 16 amino acids. V gave up 1 base and J gave up 3 bases, with 16 bases separating them. CDR3 region: CASSLGFSPSLYEQYF. The CDR3, as DNA: TGTGCCAGCAGCTTAGGGTTTAGCCCCTCGCTCTACGAGCAGTACTTC.

The chain is built from TRBV5-1 and TRBJ2-3; D unclear. The CDR3 runs to 13 residues. The germline gives CDR1 SGHRS, CDR2 YFSETQ. Trimming shortened V by 0 bases and J by 5 bases, and 7 bases separated the two germline ends. The CDR3 nucleotides read TGCGCCAGCAGCTTGGGACCCCAAGATACGCAGTATTTT. Translation: CASSLGPQDTQYF.

The chain joins TRBV5-1 to TRBJ2-1, with TRBD2 identical over 15 bases. The CDR3 contains 20 residues. Losses at the gene ends were 0 bases for V and 3 bases for J; bases not matched to a gene: 10. Germline CDR1 SGHRS, CDR2 YFSETQ. CDR3: CASSLEVGTSGRSLYNEQFF. CDR3 DNA: TGCGCCAGCAGCTTGGAGGTAGGGACTAGCGGGAGGAGCCTCTACAATGAGCAGTTCTTC.

This rearrangement joins TRBV4-1 to TRBJ1-2, with 7 bases matching TRBD1. The CDR3 spans 14 residues. The germline CDR1 and CDR2 sequences are MGHRA and YSYEKL. Trimming at V came to 0 bases and at J to 2 bases, leaving 0 bases not matched to a gene. This chain's CDR3 is CASSQEGGNYGYTF. CDR3 bases: TGCGCCAGCAGCCAAGAAGGGGGCAACTATGGCTACACCTTC.

This chain uses TRBV2 with TRBJ1-4; a weak D match, TRBD1 (5 bases). The germline V and J ends were trimmed by 6 bases and 3 bases, with 11 bases remaining between them. This CDR3 comprises 14 residues. Germline values: CDR1 SNHLY, CDR2 FYNNEI. As DNA, the CDR3 is TGTGCCAGCAGGGTCAGGGTGGCTAATGAAAAACTGTTTTTT. This encodes CASRVRVANEKLFF.

This clone was seen only a few times. CDR3 DNA: TGTGCCAGCAGTGAACAAACGGTTTTGCAGCCCCAGCATTTT. Protein product: CASSEQTVLQPQHF. The chain joins TRBV6-1 to TRBJ1-5; D remains unclear. The CDR3 sequence is 14 residues long. V lost 2 bases, J lost 7 bases, and 12 bases lay in between. The germline gives CDR1 MNHNS, CDR2 SASEGT.

This chain connects TRBV28 to TRBJ1-5; D gene ambiguous. Germline CDR1 is MDHEN and CDR2 is SYDVKM. This CDR3 is 12 amino acids long. Trimming cost V 6 bases and J 0 bases, with 3 bases left between them. The CDR3 DNA reads TGTGCCAGCAGGTATAGCAATCAGCCCCAGCATTTT. Its protein is CASRYSNQPQHF.

This chain links TRBV5-1 with TRBJ2-1, with 8 bases fitting TRBD2. The germline V gene encodes CDR1 SGHRS and CDR2 YFSETQ. This CDR3 comprises 15 residues. V lost 4 bases and J lost 4; bases outside the gene matches: 7. The CDR3 loop is CASSPLAGEYNEQFF. CDR3 DNA sequence: TGCGCCAGCAGCCCCCTAGCGGGTGAATACAATGAGCAGTTCTTC.

This clone has just one count. The chain carries TRBV5-1 and TRBJ1-1; 8 bases match TRBD1. Trimming removed 4 bases from V and 6 bases from J; junction bases left unmatched: 8. This CDR3 spans 14 amino acids. Germline CDR1 reads SGHRS; CDR2 reads YFSETQ. The DNA of the CDR3 is TGCGCCAGCAGCACGTTGACAGGGGTGGCTGAAGCTTTCTTT. Amino acids: CASSTLTGVAEAFF.

The rearrangement joins TRBV6-1 to TRBJ1-1, with D unclear. Germline CDR1 is MNHNS and CDR2 is SASEGT. The CDR3 is made up of 14 amino acids. Trimming removed 5 bases from V and 2 bases from J, with 12 bases in between. The DNA for the CDR3 is TGTGCCAGCAGTATTAGCGGTCCCAACACTGAAGCTTTCTTT. Residues: CASSISGPNTEAFF.

The rearrangement links TRBV10-3 to TRBJ1-2; D possibly corresponds to TRBD1 (5 bases). The V gene's germline CDR1 is ENHRY and CDR2 SYGVKD. Trimming took off 10 bases at V and 3 bases at J, with 18 bases between the two ends. There are 14 residues in the CDR3. In nucleotides, the CDR3 is TGTGCCACTCGTGGGGGACCGACAGACTATGGCTACACCTTC. Translation gives CATRGGPTDYGYTF.

This sequence joins TRBV30 and TRBJ1-1; D unresolved. Germline V gives CDR1 GTSNPN, CDR2 SVGIG (reference sequence). Trimming stripped 3 bases from V and 4 bases from J, with 6 bases between. The CDR3 has 11 residues. The chain's CDR3 is CAWRRSTEAFF. CDR3 nucleotide sequence: TGTGCCTGGAGGCGCAGCACTGAAGCTTTCTTT.

This CDR3 is CASSNTGVGNIQYF. DNA for the CDR3: TGTGCCAGCAGTAATACAGGGGTGGGAAACATTCAGTACTTC. The chain carries TRBV6-1 and TRBJ2-4; 7 nucleotides match TRBD1. CDR1 and CDR2 (germline): MNHNS, SASEGT. V was pared by 5 bases and J by 6 bases, with 7 bases of the junction left unmatched. The CDR3 loop spans 14 amino acids.

This clone showed up just a few times. The chain combines TRBV18 with TRBJ1-4; D ambiguous. The length of the CDR3 is 15 residues. V gave up 0 bases and J gave up 0 bases, with 5 bases separating them. CDR1 and CDR2 from the germline V gene are KGHSH and LQKENI. CDR3 sequence reads: CASSPPSPTNEKLFF. CDR3 DNA sequence: TGTGCCAGCTCACCACCAAGTCCAACTAATGAAAAACTGTTTTTT. The full variable domain, in which reference TRBV18 and TRBJ1-4 provide the parts outside the CDR3, is NAGVMQNPRHLVRRRGQEARLRCSPMKGHSHVYWYRQLPEEGLKFMVYLQKENIIDESGMPKERFSAEFPKEGPSILRIQQVVRGDSAAYFCASSPPSPTNEKLFFGSGTQLSVL.

V gene TRBV5-1 combines with J gene TRBJ2-3; D may be TRBD2 (6 bases). Germline CDR1 and CDR2: SGHRS and YFSETQ. The CDR3 extends over 15 amino acids. Trimming cost V 3 bases and J 6 bases, with 17 bases left between them. CDR3 protein: CASSSGDPSRDTQYF. The DNA of the CDR3 is TGCGCCAGCAGCTCGGGGGACCCCTCAAGGGATACGCAGTATTTT.

The rearrangement links TRBV2 to TRBJ2-5; TRBD2 might be the D (5 bases). The better agreement between TRBJ2-7 and the DNA end casts doubt on the J call. CDR3 length equals 15 residues. CDR1 and CDR2 from the germline V gene are SNHLY and FYNNEI. The CDR3 sequence: CASSERRGLTYEQYF. In DNA form, the CDR3 reads TGTGCCAGCAGTGAACGTCGCGGACTGACGTACGAGCAGTACTTC.

The chain employs TRBV7-9 and TRBJ2-1; 11 bases match TRBD1. The CDR3 contains 16 residues. CDR1 and CDR2 (germline): SEHNR, FQNEAQ (reference sequence). The V segment lost 5 bases and the J segment 4 bases; nucleotides outside the gene matches: 7. The CDR3, as DNA: TGTGCCAGCAGCGCCCGGGACAGGGGGGTTTACAATGAGCAGTTCTTC. It yields the protein CASSARDRGVYNEQFF.

The chain combines TRBV28 with TRBJ2-2, with 8 bases aligning to TRBD2. Germline V gene sequence: CDR1 MDHEN, CDR2 SYDVKM. This CDR3 has 14 residues. Losses at the gene ends were 8 bases for V and 1 base for J; bases not matched to a gene: 3. The CDR3 is CASRGGRNTGELFF. In DNA, the CDR3 is TGTGCCAGCCGGGGGGGAAGGAACACCGGGGAGCTGTTTTTT.

This CDR3 reads CASSSLPSNQPQHF. The CDR3 coding sequence is TGTGCCAGCAGTTCTCTTCCGAGCAATCAGCCCCAGCATTTT. The chain employs TRBV28 and TRBJ1-5; the D is unclear. The germline V and J ends were trimmed by 4 bases and 1 base, with 8 bases remaining between them. The germline CDR1 and CDR2 sequences are MDHEN and SYDVKM. The CDR3 is made up of 14 amino acids. Drawing the rest from reference TRBV28 and TRBJ1-5, the complete variable domain is DVKVTQSSRYLVKRTGEKVFLECVQDMDHENMFWYRQDPGLGLRLIYFSYDVKMKEKGDIPEGYSVSREKKERFSLILESASTNQTSMYLCASSSLPSNQPQHFGDGTRLSIL.

In the case of this clone: Different DNA sequences within this sample yield the same CDR3. The chain uses TRBV5-1 and TRBJ2-1, with TRBD1 as a possible D gene (6 bases). The V gene lost 1 base and the J gene lost 0 bases, with 8 bases spanning the gap. The germline V gene has CDR1 SGHRS and CDR2 YFSETQ. CDR3 length: 15 amino acids. The CDR3 protein is CASSLTGSSYNEQFF. The CDR3 region has the DNA TGCGCCAGCAGCTTGACAGGGAGCTCCTACAATGAGCAGTTCTTC.

This clone was seen once. The chain combines TRBV28 with TRBJ2-1; 7 nucleotides match TRBD2. This CDR3 spans 14 amino acids. The germline gives CDR1 MDHEN, CDR2 SYDVKM. V was clipped by 5 bases and J by 1 base; unmatched bases: 2. CDR3 coding DNA: TGTGCCAGCAGTCCGGGACTATCCTACAATGAGCAGTTCTTC. Translating it yields CASSPGLSYNEQFF.

As concerns this clone: Other DNA sequences in this specimen translate into the identical CDR3. The rearrangement uses TRBV2 and TRBJ1-5; TRBD1 might be the D (6 bases). The CDR3 loop spans 14 amino acids. The V end was cut by 6 bases, the J end by 3 bases, with 12 bases between. CDR1 is SNHLY and CDR2 is FYNNEI in the germline V gene. As DNA, the CDR3 is TGTGCCAGCAGCCCGGACAGCCCCAATCAGCCCCAGCATTTT. This encodes CASSPDSPNQPQHF.